This T cell receptor (beta chain) was sequenced in a study of low-dose radiotherapy and immunotherapy resistance in tumors. cDNA synthesis used a TRAV/TRBV-specific primer set for both chains. The authors ran around 19 PCR cycles to amplify TCRs with a constant-region primer and V-primer adapter. One entry per CDR3 protein, called by TCRdb with MiXCR from the reads. Of around 80,000 distinct CDR3 sequences listed, about a sixth were seen once; the top ten hold roughly 1.4%. Worth noting for this clonotype: Because it lacks the conserved phenylalanine or tryptophan at the end, this CDR3 is likely a read error.

The sample's time point: after trial treatment. Described treatment: LDRT plus nivolumab, ipilimumab, low-dose cyclophosphamide and aspirin (RACIN trial). The presence of advanced solid tumors lacking tumor-infiltrating lymphocytes characterized eligible patients. V was pared by 6 bases and J by 1 base, with 7 bases of the junction left unmatched. The CDR3 totals 15 residues. From germline, CDR1 is SGHTA and CDR2 FQGNSA. The rearrangement uses TRBV7-2 and TRBJ2-7, with 9 bases identical to TRBD1. Here the sequenced sample was PBMCs, taken after low-dose radiotherapy plus immunotherapy. The clonotype comes from a male donor with prostate cancer. The CDR3 spells CASSFTGGSSYEQYS. DNA for the CDR3: TGTGCCAGCAGTTTTACAGGGGGCTCGTCCTACGAGCAGTACTCT.